The 14 T cell receptor beta chains below come from one sample, sequenced in a study of blood T cells in healthy people across ages. Sample-barcoded 5' priming and a J-beta primer mix drove a second PCR of roughly 7 to 11 cycles. TCRdb analysed the 5' RACE reads with MiXCR anew, one entry per CDR3 protein. The profile covers 790,000 or so distinct CDR3 sequences, with about 46% appearing a single time and around 18% taken by the ten largest. Sequences were obtained from blood. These receptors were obtained from a man aged 80 or over in good health.

The chain combines TRBV20-1 with TRBJ2-4, with D hard to call. The germline V gene encodes CDR1 DFQATT and CDR2 SNEGSKA (reference sequence). The CDR3 totals 16 residues. V lost 2 bases and J lost 0, with 14 bases in between. DNA of the CDR3: TGCAGTGCTAGACTGGGTTTCGGTTTAGCCAAAAACATTCAGTACTTC. Its translation: CSARLGFGLAKNIQYF.

The rearrangement links TRBV3-1 to TRBJ2-3; D unclear. The CDR3 is 11 residues long. With 1 base removed from V and 4 bases from J, the gap between germline ends came to 0 bases. From germline, CDR1 is LGHDT and CDR2 YNNKEL (reference sequence). CDR3 bases: TGTGCCAGCAGCCAAGCAGATACGCAGTATTTT. Translating it yields CASSQADTQYF.

This clonotype was seen a handful of times. The rearrangement joins TRBV20-1 to TRBJ2-7; unclear D gene. The CDR3 runs to 13 residues. The V and J ends lost 3 bases and 1 base respectively, with 10 bases between them. Germline V gene lookup returns CDR1 DFQATT and CDR2 SNEGSKA (reference sequence). The CDR3 here is CSARYSPSYEQYF. The CDR3 DNA sequence: TGCAGTGCTAGGTACAGCCCATCCTACGAGCAGTACTTC.

This clonotype was recorded a few times. This chain links TRBV5-1 with TRBJ2-7, with 8 bases that match TRBD1. J gave up 7 bases and V 6 bases, and 9 bases lay outside the gene matches. CDR3 length: 13 residues. Germline-derived CDR1 and CDR2 are SGHRS and YFSETQ. As DNA, the CDR3 is TGCGCCAGCAACACAGGACAGGGCGAGGAGCAGTACTTC. Translation: CASNTGQGEEQYF.

The chain employs TRBV4-1 and TRBJ2-3; TRBD2 matches 7 bases. The CDR3 loop spans 17 amino acids. Germline lookup yields CDR1 MGHRA and CDR2 YSYEKL. V shed 1 base and J 0 bases; nucleotides not matched to a gene: 7. The CDR3 sequence is CASSQVAQRGSTDTQYF. The CDR3 DNA sequence: TGCGCCAGCAGCCAAGTCGCCCAGCGGGGAAGCACAGATACGCAGTATTTT.

This clonotype was counted only a few times. The chain employs TRBV28 and TRBJ2-7, with a weak D call TRBD1 (8 bases). The CDR3 is made up of 17 amino acids. In germline, CDR1 is MDHEN, CDR2 SYDVKM. V dropped 8 bases and J dropped 5 bases, with 28 bases sitting between them. The CDR3 sequence is CASRYSRSGTGADEQYF. The CDR3 coding sequence is TGTGCCAGCCGCTACTCCCGAAGCGGGACAGGCGCGGACGAGCAGTACTTC.

Worth noting for this clonotype: It may be a read error: a sequence one base away is much more abundant. The chain carries TRBV7-2 and TRBJ1-5, with D maybe TRBD1 (6 bases). The CDR3 loop spans 14 amino acids. Germline V gives CDR1 SGHTA, CDR2 FQGNSA. The CDR3 DNA follows: TGTGCCAGCAGTCCACAGGGTAGCAATCAGCTCCAGCATTTT. Translating gives CASSPQGSNQLQHF.

The V call is TRBV6-6, the J call TRBJ2-1; D is possibly TRBD1 (6 bases). The CDR3 length is 17 residues. The germline gives CDR1 MNHNY, CDR2 SVGAGI (reference sequence). With 6 bases removed from V and 0 bases from J, the gap between germline ends came to 18 bases. CDR3 nucleotides: TGTGCCAGCAGCGTCCCTCCGCAGGGGTACTCCTACAATGAGCAGTTCTTC. It encodes CASSVPPQGYSYNEQFF.

This clonotype has a handful of counts. The chain joins TRBV6-6 to TRBJ1-5; 9 bases fit TRBD1. The V and J ends lost 6 bases and 5 bases, in that order; junction bases with no gene match: 8. The CDR3 runs 15 residues. Per the germline V gene, CDR1 is MNHNY and CDR2 is SVGAGI (reference sequence). CDR3 sequence: CASSSGTGQDQPQHF. The CDR3 nucleotides are TGTGCCAGCAGCTCCGGGACAGGGCAGGATCAGCCCCAGCATTTT.

With respect to this clonotype: A read error may explain this, as a much larger clone is one base away. This sequence joins TRBV29-1 and TRBJ2-3; 10 bases fit TRBD2. CDR1 SQVTM and CDR2 ANQGSEA come from the germline V gene. The CDR3 sequence is 15 residues long. V shed 3 bases and J 4 bases; nucleotides not matched to a gene: 7. The CDR3 sequence is CSVDGASGSPDTQYF. Here the CDR3 DNA reads TGCAGCGTTGATGGCGCTAGCGGGAGCCCAGATACGCAGTATTTT.

For this clonotype: A much larger clone differs from this one at a single base, so this may be a read error. The V call is TRBV20-1, the J call TRBJ2-7; D perhaps matches TRBD2 (5 bases). Between the trimmed V and J ends, which lost 3 bases and 7 bases, there was a span of 25 bases. Looked up from germline, CDR1 is DFQATT and CDR2 is SNEGSKA (reference sequence). The CDR3 extends over 16 amino acids. The CDR3: CSARGFQLGLANEQYF. Here the CDR3 DNA reads TGCAGTGCTAGGGGTTTCCAACTCGGGCTAGCCAATGAGCAGTACTTC.

V gene TRBV4-3 combines with J gene TRBJ2-1; D is uncertain. The DNA end is a closer match to TRBJ2-7, so the J assignment may be wrong. The CDR3 runs 17 residues. CDR1 and CDR2 (germline): LGHNA, YSLEER. For the CDR3, the DNA is TGCGCCAGCAGCCAAGAAGTAGCTGTTCGCTCCTACAATGAGCAGTACTTC. This translates into CASSQEVAVRSYNEQYF.

This clonotype was observed a handful of times. The V call is TRBV4-2, the J call TRBJ2-5; tentatively, D is TRBD1 (5 bases). V was clipped by 0 bases and J by 5 bases, with 16 bases between them. Germline CDR1 is LGHNA and CDR2 is YNFKEQ. The CDR3 is made up of 16 amino acids. CDR3 sequence reads: CASSQEGSAGSETQYF. CDR3 DNA sequence: TGTGCCAGCAGCCAAGAGGGTAGTGCAGGGTCGGAGACCCAGTACTTC.

This clonotype was seen more than once but under ten times. The rearrangement uses TRBV27 and TRBJ2-5; unclear D gene. Looked up from germline, CDR1 is MNHEY and CDR2 is SMNVEV (reference sequence). Trimming left V 4 bases short and J 4 bases short, with 10 bases between. The CDR3 loop spans 13 amino acids. The CDR3 loop is CASSSQRRETQYF. The CDR3, as DNA: TGTGCCAGCAGTTCCCAACGCCGAGAGACCCAGTACTTC.